The sequence of this TCR beta chain was determined in a study of vaccination effects on CD4 cells after COVID-19. Regarding the study as a whole: The study found that only 1 of 255 vaccine-induced clones from healthy vaccinees cross-reacted with common cold coronaviruses.

With regard to this clone: What it binds is unknown.

ViraFEST expansion of antigen-specific CD4+ T cells with viral peptide pools preceded sequencing. Following culture for ten to eleven days, CD4+ T cells were isolated. Two doses of either BNT162b2 or mRNA-1273 were given to each participant. Cultures received IL-2 medium that replaced half the medium on days 3 and 7. The V gene's germline CDR1 is SGHKS and CDR2 YYEKEE (reference sequence). This CDR3 has 15 residues. V lost 4 bases and J 0 bases, leaving 12 bases between the germline ends. Sequenced by immunoSEQ multiplex PCR; TCRdb stores in-frame clones only, minus some. The data contain approximately 30,000 clones, 80% to 90% of them singletons.

The rearrangement links TRBV5-5 to TRBJ2-3; possibly TRBD2 for D (6 bases). The starting material was CD4+ T cells from PBMCs cultured with HCoV-NL63 spike peptides, obtained after COVID-19 vaccination. This TCR was recovered from a human donor who received a COVID-19 vaccine. Some clones in this sample may be carry-over from other donors' samples. CDR3 sequence: CASSGSEGSTDTQYF. The CDR3 region has the DNA TGTGCCAGCAGCGGTTCGGAGGGGAGCACAGATACGCAGTATTTT.